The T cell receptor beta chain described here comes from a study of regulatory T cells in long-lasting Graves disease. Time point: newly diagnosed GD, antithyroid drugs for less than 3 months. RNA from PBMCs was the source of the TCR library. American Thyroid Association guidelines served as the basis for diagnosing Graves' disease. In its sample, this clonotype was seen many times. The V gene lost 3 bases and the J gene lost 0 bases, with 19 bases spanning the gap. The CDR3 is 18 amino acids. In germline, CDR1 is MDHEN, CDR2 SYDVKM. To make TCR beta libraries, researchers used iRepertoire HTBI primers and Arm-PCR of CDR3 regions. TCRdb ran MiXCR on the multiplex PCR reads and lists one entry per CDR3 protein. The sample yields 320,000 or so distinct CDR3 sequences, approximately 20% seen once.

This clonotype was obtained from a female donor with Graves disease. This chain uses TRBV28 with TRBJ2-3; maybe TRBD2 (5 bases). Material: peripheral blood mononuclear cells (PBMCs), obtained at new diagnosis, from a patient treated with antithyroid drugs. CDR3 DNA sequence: TGTGCCAGCAGTTTTCAATTTGACCGATGGACTAGCACAGATACGCAGTATTTT. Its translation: CASSFQFDRWTSTDTQYF. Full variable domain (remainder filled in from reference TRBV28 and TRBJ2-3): DVKVTQSSRYLVKRTGEKVFLECVQDMDHENMFWYRQDPGLGLRLIYFSYDVKMKEKGDIPEGYSVSREKKERFSLILESASTNQTSMYLCASSFQFDRWTSTDTQYFGPGTRLTVL.